A selection of T cell receptor beta chains follows, all from one sample in a study of blood T cells in healthy people across ages. TCRdb ran MiXCR on the 5' RACE reads and lists one entry per CDR3 protein. Of some 1.5 million distinct CDR3 sequences detected, 28% appear once; the ten largest clones hold approximately 7.7%. Material for sequencing was blood. Every receptor here comes from a woman younger than 45 in good health. The CDR3 runs from the conserved cysteine through the conserved F or W. D genes are given only for firm matches. The size entry is marked missing in some rows and otherwise reads once, few, many or a size class.

>TRBD1|TRBV13|TRBJ2-7|-
CASSSTRTGGFHYEQYF
TGTGCCAGCAGTTCCACTCGCACAGGGGGCTTTCACTACGAGCAGTACTTC
>-|TRBV29-1|TRBJ2-7|many
CSVEGHSYEQYF
TGCAGCGTTGAGGGCCACTCCTACGAGCAGTACTTC
>TRBD2|TRBV7-6|TRBJ2-1|many
CASSLVGSGGDEQFF
TGTGCCAGCAGCTTAGTCGGCAGCGGGGGTGATGAGCAGTTCTTC
>-|TRBV5-1|TRBJ2-5|-
CASNPQGGVQETQYF
TGCGCCAGCAACCCCCAGGGGGGGGTGCAAGAGACCCAGTACTTC
>TRBD1|TRBV20-1|TRBJ2-7|-
CSAHTLLGTGGTYEQYF
TGCAGTGCTCACACCCTACTTGGGACAGGGGGAACCTACGAGCAGTACTTC
>TRBD2|TRBV7-9|TRBJ2-7|many
CASTLSGLAGTYEQYF
TGTGCCAGCACCCTATCAGGACTAGCGGGGACCTACGAGCAGTACTTC
>TRBD2|TRBV2|TRBJ2-7|few
CASSYSGSLYEQYF
TGTGCCAGCAGTTATAGCGGGAGTCTTTACGAGCAGTACTTC
>TRBD1|TRBV7-9|TRBJ2-1|-
CASSLPDRTYNEQFF
TGTGCCAGCAGCTTACCGGACAGGACCTACAATGAGCAGTTCTTC
>TRBD2|TRBV28|TRBJ2-1|-
CASMSGGTYNEQFF
TGTGCCAGCATGAGCGGGGGCACCTACAATGAGCAGTTCTTC
>-|TRBV30|TRBJ2-5|-
CAWRYGTLPQETQYF
TGTGCCTGGAGATACGGGACTCTGCCCCAAGAGACCCAGTACTTC
>-|TRBV7-2|TRBJ2-5|-
CASSDRAREQYF
TGTGCCAGCAGCGACCGGGCTCGGGAGCAGTACTTC
>-|TRBV6-1|TRBJ2-3|few
CASTRRGLSPPGADTQYF
TGTGCCAGCACCCGACGGGGGCTGAGCCCTCCGGGGGCAGATACGCAGTATTTT
>TRBD1|TRBV20-1|TRBJ1-4|many
CSARTGVDEKLFF
TGCAGTGCTAGGACAGGGGTAGATGAAAAACTGTTTTTT
>TRBD1|TRBV7-9|TRBJ2-1|-
CASSWGTGAYNEQFF
TGTGCCAGCAGCTGGGGGACAGGGGCCTACAATGAGCAGTTCTTC
>-|TRBV29-1|TRBJ2-3|-
CSIGTPLRTDTQYF
TGCAGCATAGGGACTCCCCTGCGGACAGATACGCAGTATTTT
>-|TRBV5-1|TRBJ1-6|-
CASSLEQARLNPPLHF
TGCGCCAGCAGCTTGGAGCAGGCGAGACTTAATCCACCCCTCCACTTT
>-|TRBV5-6|TRBJ2-7|few
CASDGRVSWEYEQYF
TGTGCCAGCGACGGGCGAGTCTCCTGGGAATACGAGCAGTACTTC
>-|TRBV5-1|TRBJ1-1|-
CASSLARDEAFF
TGCGCCAGCAGCTTGGCCCGGGACGAAGCTTTCTTT
>-|TRBV20-1|TRBJ2-1|-
CSARPLRDLSYNEQFF
TGCAGTGCTAGACCTCTGAGGGACCTCTCCTACAATGAGCAGTTCTTC
>-|TRBV5-6|TRBJ2-1|-
CASSLLWDEQFF
TGTGCCAGCAGCTTGTTGTGGGATGAGCAGTTCTTC
>-|TRBV12-3/TRBV12-4|TRBJ2-5|many
CASTLGAYQETQYF
TGTGCCAGCACCCTAGGGGCGTACCAAGAGACCCAGTACTTC
>-|TRBV20-1|TRBJ2-5|many
CSARDITARETQYF
TGCAGTGCTAGAGATATAACTGCGAGAGAGACCCAGTACTTC
>-|TRBV27|TRBJ2-7|-
CASRMTGGGYEQYF
TGTGCCAGCAGGATGACAGGAGGAGGCTACGAGCAGTACTTC
>-|TRBV10-3|TRBJ1-6|-
CAISEGARSPLHF
TGTGCCATCAGTGAGGGGGCTCGGTCACCCCTCCACTTT
>TRBD2|TRBV6-2/TRBV6-3|TRBJ2-7|few
CASSPAGGPPYEQYF
TGTGCCAGCAGTCCTGCGGGAGGGCCCCCATACGAGCAGTACTTC
>TRBD1|TRBV27|TRBJ2-7|many
CASSPWDRRTYEQYF
TGTGCCAGCAGTCCCTGGGACAGGCGAACCTACGAGCAGTACTTC
>TRBD1|TRBV5-4|TRBJ2-1|-
CASRIGQGALNEQFF
TGTGCCAGCAGGATAGGACAGGGTGCTTTGAATGAGCAGTTCTTC
>-|TRBV10-3|TRBJ2-7|-
CAISETGAYEQYF
TGTGCCATCAGTGAGACCGGGGCCTACGAGCAGTACTTC
>-|TRBV15|TRBJ2-1|few
CATSSFRGAYNEQFF
TGTGCCACCAGCAGCTTCCGCGGGGCCTACAATGAGCAGTTCTTC
>-|TRBV24-1|TRBJ1-6|-
CATSDSPTGDISNNSPLHF
TGTGCCACCAGTGATTCCCCAACGGGTGACATCTCCAATAATTCACCCCTCCACTTT
>-|TRBV27|TRBJ2-1|many
CASQKGLPYNEQFF
TGTGCCTCACAAAAGGGACTCCCCTACAATGAGCAGTTCTTC
>TRBD1|TRBV5-5|TRBJ2-1|many
CASSRTGAGNDQFF
TGTGCCAGCAGCAGGACAGGGGCGGGTAATGATCAGTTCTTC
>-|TRBV2|TRBJ1-4|few
CASRRGGLFF
TGTGCCAGCAGACGAGGGGGGCTGTTTTTT
>-|TRBV28|TRBJ1-1|-
CASSRDMRGNTEAFF
TGTGCCAGCAGCCGGGACATGCGGGGGAACACTGAAGCTTTCTTT
>TRBD2|TRBV6-2/TRBV6-3|TRBJ2-1|-
CASSRAGLAGTNEQFF
TGTGCCAGCAGTCGAGCGGGGCTAGCGGGAACCAATGAGCAGTTCTTC
>-|TRBV11-3|TRBJ2-3|once
CASSLNFQGGSDTQYF
TGTGCCAGCAGCTTAAATTTTCAGGGTGGGTCGGATACGCAGTATTTT
>-|TRBV19|TRBJ1-1|-
CASSIFRDAEAFF
TGTGCCAGTAGTATCTTCCGGGACGCTGAAGCTTTCTTT
>TRBD1|TRBV6-6|TRBJ1-1|-
CASRGQGNAEAFF
TGTGCCAGCAGAGGACAGGGGAACGCTGAAGCTTTCTTT
>-|TRBV2|TRBJ2-1|-
CASDAYNEQFF
TGTGCCAGCGATGCTTACAATGAGCAGTTCTTC
>-|TRBV5-1|TRBJ2-7|many
CASSFPGTYEQYF
TGCGCCAGCAGCTTCCCAGGAACCTACGAGCAGTACTTC